The sequence of this T cell receptor beta chain was determined in a study of cytomegalovirus exposure and HLA in healthy donors. The CDR3 sequence is 13 residues long. Germline-derived CDR1 and CDR2 are MDHEN and SYDVKM. V lost 4 bases and J 4 bases, leaving 10 bases between the germline ends. Donors consisted of healthy bone marrow donors. The PCR ran on 60 Vbeta and 13 Jbeta primers. TCRdb's table, derived via immunoSEQ multiplex PCR, lists solely in-frame clones and lacks some. This table has 100,000 to 150,000 clones, around three quarters appearing once. To note about this clone: Its antigen is still unknown.

General study findings and limits: Earlier analysis yielded a pattern in which most TCR beta V segments were productive about 90% or about 30% of the time. Analysis was carried out at a later point, and it linked a missense DCLRE1C variant to TCR beta V- and J-gene trimming. Most TCR sequences proved rare, with some public TCRs found in many donors.

This chain links TRBV28 with TRBJ1-2; maybe TRBD1 (5 bases). Material: PBMCs. This TCR was recovered from a man aged 25-45 years in good health and CMV-seronegative. The CDR3 DNA sequence: TGTGCCAGCAGTTGGGAGGGGCTCTATGGCTACACCTTC. Amino acids: CASSWEGLYGYTF.